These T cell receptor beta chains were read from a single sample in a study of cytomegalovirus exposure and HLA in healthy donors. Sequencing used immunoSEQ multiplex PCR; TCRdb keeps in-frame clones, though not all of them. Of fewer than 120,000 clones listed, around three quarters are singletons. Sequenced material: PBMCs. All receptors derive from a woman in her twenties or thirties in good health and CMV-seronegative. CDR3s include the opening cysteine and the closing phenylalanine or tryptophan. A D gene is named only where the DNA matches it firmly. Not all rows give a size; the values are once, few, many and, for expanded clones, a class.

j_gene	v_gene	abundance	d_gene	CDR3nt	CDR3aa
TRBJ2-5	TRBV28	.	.	TGTGCCAGCAACTCTAGACTCGAGGACAGAGAGACCCAGTACTTC	CASNSRLEDRETQYF
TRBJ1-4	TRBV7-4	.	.	TGTGCCAGCAGCTCCGCAGGGGAGTCGGAAAAACTGTTTTTT	CASSSAGESEKLFF
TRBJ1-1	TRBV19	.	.	TGTGCCAGTAGTCCGACAGTAAATGAAGCTTTCTTT	CASSPTVNEAFF
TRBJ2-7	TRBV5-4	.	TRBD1	TGTGCCAGCAGAGTAGGAGACAGGGCGGCCGAGCAGTACTTC	CASRVGDRAAEQYF
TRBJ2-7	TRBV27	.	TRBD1	TGTGCCAGCAGTCCTGGACAGGGCCCCTACGAGCAGTACTTC	CASSPGQGPYEQYF
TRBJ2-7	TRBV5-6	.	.	TGTGCCAGCAGCTTCTGGGACAACGAGCAGTACTTC	CASSFWDNEQYF
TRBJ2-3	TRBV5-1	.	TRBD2	TGCGCCAGCAGCTTGGACGGGGGGGGTTCCACAGATACGCAGTATTTT	CASSLDGGGSTDTQYF
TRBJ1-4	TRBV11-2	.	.	TGTGCCAGCAGCGCCCCCTTGCTAGAAAAACTGTTTTTT	CASSAPLLEKLFF
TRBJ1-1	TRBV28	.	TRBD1	TGTGCCAGCAGTTTAGGCAACCGCAGGGGGGACACTGAAGCTTTCTTT	CASSLGNRRGDTEAFF
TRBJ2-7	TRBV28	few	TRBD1	TGTGCCAGCAGCCAGACAGGGCTCTCCTACGAGCAGTACTTC	CASSQTGLSYEQYF
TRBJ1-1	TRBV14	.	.	TGTGCCAGCAGCTTACAGGGTTTGAACACTGAAGCTTTCTTT	CASSLQGLNTEAFF
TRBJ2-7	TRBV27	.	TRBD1	TGTGCCAGCCGGGACAGGGGGTCCTACGAGCAGTACTTC	CASRDRGSYEQYF
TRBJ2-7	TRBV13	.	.	TGTGCCAGCAGCCTTGGTGGACAACAAACTTCCTACGAGCAGTACTTC	CASSLGGQQTSYEQYF
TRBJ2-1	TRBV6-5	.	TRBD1	TGTGCCAGCACCAGGACAGGGGGTGATGAGCAGTTCTTC	CASTRTGGDEQFF
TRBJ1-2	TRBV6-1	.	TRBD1	TGTGCCAGCAGGGGACAGGACTATGGCTACACCTTC	CASRGQDYGYTF
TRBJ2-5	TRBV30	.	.	TGTGCCTGGAGTGTACGCGGGGCCGGGGAGACCCAGTACTTC	CAWSVRGAGETQYF
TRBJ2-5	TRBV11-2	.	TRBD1	TGTGCTACCAGCCCCGAGACAGGGACAGAGACCCAGTACTTC	CATSPETGTETQYF
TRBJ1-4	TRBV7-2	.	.	TGTGCCAGCAGCTCAGTAGCAGGGGCGGTGGGTGAAAAACTGTTTTTT	CASSSVAGAVGEKLFF
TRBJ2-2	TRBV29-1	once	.	TGCAGCGTTCGACAGAGGAACACCGGGGAGCTGTTTTTT	CSVRQRNTGELFF
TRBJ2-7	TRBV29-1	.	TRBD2	TGCAGCGCCACGTCTGGACTAGCGGGGGAGATCTACGAGCAGTACTTC	CSATSGLAGEIYEQYF
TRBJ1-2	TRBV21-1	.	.	TGTGCCAGCAGAAAGTCCACGGACTGCGGCTACACCTTC	CASRKSTDCGYTF
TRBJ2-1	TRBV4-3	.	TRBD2	TGCGCCAGCAGCCACGAAGCGGGAGGGGAGTGGAATGAGCAGTTCTTC	CASSHEAGGEWNEQFF
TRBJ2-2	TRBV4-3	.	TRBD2	TGCGCCAGCAGCCAGCTAGGACTAGCGGGGGCGGGTACCGGGGAGCTGTTTTTT	CASSQLGLAGAGTGELFF
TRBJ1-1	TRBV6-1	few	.	TGTGCCAGTCTCCCAGGGGTGAACACTGAAGCTTTCTTT	CASLPGVNTEAFF
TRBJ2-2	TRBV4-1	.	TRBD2	TGCGCCAGCAGGCCGAGCGGGGGGCACACCGGGGAGCTGTTTTTT	CASRPSGGHTGELFF
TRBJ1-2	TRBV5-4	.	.	TGTGCCAGCAGCTTTTCAGGCATCTATGGCTACACCTTC	CASSFSGIYGYTF
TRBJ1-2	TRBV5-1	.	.	TGCGCCAGCAGCTTGACAGGGTTTGAAGACGGGGGCTACACCTTC	CASSLTGFEDGGYTF
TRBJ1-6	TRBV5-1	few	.	TGCGCCAGCAGCTTGGCACAGCAACATTCACCCCTCCACTTT	CASSLAQQHSPLHF
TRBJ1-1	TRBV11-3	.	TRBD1	TGTGCCAGCAGCGGACAGGGGTCCACTGAAGCTTTCTTT	CASSGQGSTEAFF
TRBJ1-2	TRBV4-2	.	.	TGTGCCAGCAGCCAAGATCCAGGAGCAGGGAGGTACTTCGGCTACACCTTC	CASSQDPGAGRYFGYTF
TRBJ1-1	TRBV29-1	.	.	TGCAGCGCCTGGGGCAGGGTGAACACTGAAGCTTTCTTT	CSAWGRVNTEAFF
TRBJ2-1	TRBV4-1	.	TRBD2	TGCGCCAGCAGCCAAACCTCTAGCGGGGGCTACAATGAGCAGTTCTTC	CASSQTSSGGYNEQFF
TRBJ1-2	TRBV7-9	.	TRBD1	TGTGCCAGCAGCTCAATGGGGACAGTACGTTATGGCTACACCTTC	CASSSMGTVRYGYTF
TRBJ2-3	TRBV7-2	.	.	TGTGCCAGCAGCTTATGGAGGGGGCCCACAGATACGCAGTATTTT	CASSLWRGPTDTQYF
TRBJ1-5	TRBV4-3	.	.	TGCGCCAGCAGCCAAGCCGGAGCTAATCAGCCCCAGCATTTT	CASSQAGANQPQHF
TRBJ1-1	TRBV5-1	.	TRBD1	TGCGCCACAAGGACAGGGGGGAACACTGAAGCTTTCTTT	CATRTGGNTEAFF
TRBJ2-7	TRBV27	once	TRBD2	TGTGCCAGCAGTTTGCGGGGGGGCATTTACGAGCAGTACTTC	CASSLRGGIYEQYF
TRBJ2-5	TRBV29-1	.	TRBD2	TGCAGCGTTGAGGGTAGCGGGAGGGCGGGTGAGACCCAGTACTTC	CSVEGSGRAGETQYF
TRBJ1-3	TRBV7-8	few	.	TGTGCCAGCAGCCTCGGGAGGGGCAGGGCGAACACCATATATTTT	CASSLGRGRANTIYF
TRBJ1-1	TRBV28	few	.	TGTGCCAGCAGTGTCGGGGAGGGAAGGGCTTTCTTT	CASSVGEGRAFF
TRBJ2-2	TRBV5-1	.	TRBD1	TGCGCCAGCAGCTTGTCCGTCGACAGGGTAAAAGACACCGGGGAGCTGTTTTTT	CASSLSVDRVKDTGELFF
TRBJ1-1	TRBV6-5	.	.	TGTGCCAGCAGTTACTTCGAGGCCGTGAACACTGAAGCTTTCTTT	CASSYFEAVNTEAFF
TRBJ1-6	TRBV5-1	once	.	TGCGCCAGCAGCTTGGTGGGGGCGGATAATTCACCCCTCCACTTT	CASSLVGADNSPLHF
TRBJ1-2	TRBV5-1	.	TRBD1	TGCGCCAGAGGGGATCTCCGGGACAGGGCGTTTGGCTACACCTTC	CARGDLRDRAFGYTF
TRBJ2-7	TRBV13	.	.	TGTGCCAGCAGCCCAGAGGAGGGGTCCTACGAGCAGTACTTC	CASSPEEGSYEQYF
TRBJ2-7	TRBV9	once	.	TGTGCCAGCAGCGTAGACTCCAACGGGGTCTACGAGCAGTACTTC	CASSVDSNGVYEQYF